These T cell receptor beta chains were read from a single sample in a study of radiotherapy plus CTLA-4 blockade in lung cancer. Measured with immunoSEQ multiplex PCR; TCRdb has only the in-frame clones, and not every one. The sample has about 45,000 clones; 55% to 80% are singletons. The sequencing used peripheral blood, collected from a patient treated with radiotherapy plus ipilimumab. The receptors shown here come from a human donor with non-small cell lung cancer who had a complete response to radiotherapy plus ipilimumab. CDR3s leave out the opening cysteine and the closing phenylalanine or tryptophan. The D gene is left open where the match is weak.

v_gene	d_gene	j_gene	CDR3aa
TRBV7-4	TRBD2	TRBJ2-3	ASSLLSLAGDTDTQY
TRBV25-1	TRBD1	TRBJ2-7	ASSTRRTGGSYEQY
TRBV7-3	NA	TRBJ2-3	ASSRDISTDTQY
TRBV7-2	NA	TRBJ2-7	ASSTRQVLHEQY
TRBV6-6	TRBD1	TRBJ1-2	ASSRGQGGNGYT
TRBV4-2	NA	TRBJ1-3	ASSQWGGGQTGNTIY
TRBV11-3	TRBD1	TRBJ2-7	ASSRGGTGYEQY
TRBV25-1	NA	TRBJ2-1	ASRSQGYQEQF
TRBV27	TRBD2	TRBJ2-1	ASSLRAGVRNEQF
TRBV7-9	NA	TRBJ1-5	ASSLGLDQPQH
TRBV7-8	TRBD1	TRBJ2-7	ASSLIRQGLVEQY
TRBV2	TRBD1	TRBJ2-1	ASRVGQGPYNEQF